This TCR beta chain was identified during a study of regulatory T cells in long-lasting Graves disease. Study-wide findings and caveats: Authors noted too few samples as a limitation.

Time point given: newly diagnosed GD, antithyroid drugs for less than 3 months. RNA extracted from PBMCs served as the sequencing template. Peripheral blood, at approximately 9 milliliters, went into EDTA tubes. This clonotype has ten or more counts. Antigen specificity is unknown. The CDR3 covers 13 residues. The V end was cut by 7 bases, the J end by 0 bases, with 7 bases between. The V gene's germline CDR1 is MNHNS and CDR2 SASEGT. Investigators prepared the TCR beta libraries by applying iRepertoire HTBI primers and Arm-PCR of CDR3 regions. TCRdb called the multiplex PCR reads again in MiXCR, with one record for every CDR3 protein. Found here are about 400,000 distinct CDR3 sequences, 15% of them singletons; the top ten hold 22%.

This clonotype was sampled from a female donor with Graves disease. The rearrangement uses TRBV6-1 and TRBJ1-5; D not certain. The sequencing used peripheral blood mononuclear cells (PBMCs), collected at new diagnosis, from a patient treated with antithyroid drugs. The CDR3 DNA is TGTGCCAGCACTAGAGTTAGCAATCAGCCCCAGCATTTT. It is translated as CASTRVSNQPQHF.